These 8 T cell receptor beta chains originate from one sample sequenced in a study of post-analysis software for immune sequencing data. Study outcomes and limitations: Relative to controls, patients had about five TRBV segments at higher frequency, with TRBV5-6, TRBV5-1 and TRBV20-1 among these.

The antigens of these receptors remain unknown. Unique molecular identifiers had been added to the TCR beta cDNA libraries. A single record per CDR3 protein comes from TCRdb applying MiXCR to the PCR reads. The sample includes approximately 400,000 distinct CDR3 sequences, roughly 35% seen only once; the top ten take around an eighth. The sequencing sample was made of blood. The receptors here all came from a girl aged 5-17 years with multiple sclerosis.

CDR3 sequence reads: CASSVKYTEAFF. The CDR3, as DNA: TGTGCCAGCAGCGTAAAGTACACTGAAGCTTTCTTT. The chain carries TRBV11-2 and TRBJ1-1; D is undetermined. Trimming cost V 5 bases and J 3 bases, with 7 bases left between them. This CDR3 has 12 residues. Germline CDR1 is SGHAT and CDR2 is FQNNGV.

The chain recombines TRBV29-1 with TRBJ1-5, with D possibly TRBD1 on 5 matching bases. The length of the CDR3 is 12 residues. Germline CDR1 SQVTM, CDR2 ANQGSEA. V was shortened by 6 bases and J by 4 bases, with 10 bases between the two germline ends. CDR3 amino acids: CSVQTANQPQHF. The CDR3 bases are TGCAGCGTCCAGACAGCTAATCAGCCCCAGCATTTT.

J is TRBJ2-2 and V is TRBV5-6; 8 nucleotides line up with TRBD1. Germline loops: CDR1 SGHDT, CDR2 YYEEEE. The CDR3 length is 16 residues. J lost 4 bases, V lost 3 bases, and 8 bases had no gene match. In nucleotides, the CDR3 is TGTGCCAGCAGCTCCTTTGGACAGGGTAGCACCGGGGAGCTGTTTTTT. Translation: CASSSFGQGSTGELFF.

This clonotype was observed a few times. The chain is built from TRBV7-2 and TRBJ2-2, with D perhaps TRBD2 (6 bases). CDR1 is SGHTA and CDR2 is FQGNSA in the germline V gene. This CDR3 spans 15 amino acids. V lost 3 bases to trimming and J lost 5 bases, with 13 bases between them. The CDR3 bases are TGTGCCAGCAGCTTCGCCCTCGCGGGGACCGGGGAGCTGTTTTTT. Protein sequence: CASSFALAGTGELFF.

This clonotype showed up many times. The chain carries TRBV4-2 and TRBJ2-7; TRBD2 matches at 11 bases. The CDR3 consists of 16 residues. The trim removed 1 base at V and 4 bases at J, leaving 6 bases unmatched. The V gene's germline CDR1 is LGHNA and CDR2 YNFKEQ. The CDR3 loop reads CASSQGSGGANYEQYF. The CDR3 bases are TGTGCCAGCAGCCAAGGTAGCGGGGGGGCCAATTACGAGCAGTACTTC.

Many counts were recorded for this clonotype. The chain uses TRBV12-3 or TRBV12-4 and TRBJ1-5; possibly TRBD1 for D (6 bases). The CDR3 spans 15 residues. The V and J ends lost 2 bases and 4 bases respectively, with 12 bases between them. DNA of the CDR3: TGTGCCAGCAGTTTACAGGGGTATGGAAATCAGCCCCAGCATTTT. Its translation: CASSLQGYGNQPQHF.

This clonotype turned up a few times. The chain joins TRBV9 to TRBJ2-1, with no clear D. CDR1 is SGDLS, CDR2 YYNGEE, per germline. The CDR3 loop spans 14 amino acids. V lost 2 bases and J 8 bases, leaving 14 bases between the germline ends. The DNA for the CDR3 is TGTGCCAGCAGCGTTAACTGGTCCCCCCATGAGCAGTTCTTC. Amino acids: CASSVNWSPHEQFF. Combining the CDR3 with reference TRBV9 and TRBJ2-1 gives the whole variable domain DSGVTQTPKHLITATGQRVTLRCSPRSGDLSVYWYQQSLDQGLQFLIQYYNGEERAKGNILERFSAQQFPDLHSELNLSSLELGDSALYFCASSVNWSPHEQFFGPGTRLTVL.

The rearrangement links TRBV12-3 or TRBV12-4 to TRBJ2-5; 11 bases line up with TRBD2. V dropped 6 bases and J dropped 5; count of bases not matched to a gene: 8. The CDR3 has 15 amino acids. CDR3 in DNA: TGTGCCAGCAGCGCCCTAGCGGGGGGCCGGGAGACCCAGTACTTC. The encoded protein is CASSALAGGRETQYF.